These 21 T cell receptor beta chains share one sample of origin, sequenced in a study of blood T cell repertoires in COVID-19. Profiled with immunoSEQ multiplex PCR; TCRdb holds only in-frame clones, not every one. This sample has tens of thousands of clones; roughly 84% occur once, and the top ten carry 3.5% to 4.5%. Sequencing used peripheral blood. The receptor set was obtained from a man aged 50-59 years with acute or convalescent COVID-19.

The table lists this clone with a count of one. V is TRBV2 and J is TRBJ2-5, with TRBD1 matching 8 bases. V lost 6 bases, J lost 5 bases, and 14 bases stayed unmatched. This CDR3 comprises 16 residues. CDR1 and CDR2 (germline): SNHLY, FYNNEI. The CDR3 sequence: CASRPRMYRDRETQYF. Written as DNA, the CDR3 is TGTGCCAGCAGACCTCGAATGTACCGGGACAGGGAGACCCAGTACTTC.

The V and J genes are TRBV3-1 (or the pseudogene TRBV3-2) and TRBJ2-3, with D perhaps matching TRBD2 (6 bases). The V gene lost 2 bases and the J gene lost 6 bases, with 21 bases spanning the gap. The CDR3 runs 17 residues. Germline V gene sequence: CDR1 LGHDT, CDR2 YNNKEL (reference sequence). CDR3 protein: CASSQSAGGGPRDTQYF. CDR3 in DNA: TGTGCCAGCAGCCAATCCGCCGGGGGAGGCCCTCGGGATACGCAGTATTTT.

The genes are TRBV24-1 and TRBJ2-1, with 11 bases aligning to TRBD2. CDR3 size: 13 residues. The V gene end was trimmed by 7 bases and the J gene end by 9 bases; junction bases not matched to a gene: 4. Looked up from germline, CDR1 is KGHDR and CDR2 is SFDVKD. The CDR3 is CATRGTSGAEQFF. The CDR3 bases are TGTGCCACCAGAGGGACTAGCGGAGCTGAGCAGTTCTTC.

The chain joins TRBV28 to TRBJ2-7, with D perhaps matching TRBD2 (7 bases). Germline V lookup: CDR1 MDHEN, CDR2 SYDVKM. The CDR3 runs to 18 residues. V lost 7 bases, J lost 1 base, and 26 bases lay in between. CDR3 in DNA: TGTGCCAGCAACCTTCGAAGGGGGGGGCCGACATTATCCTACGAGCAGTACTTC. It specifies CASNLRRGGPTLSYEQYF.

This chain uses TRBV5-6 with TRBJ2-7; D unresolved. Trimming took 0 bases from V and 5 from J, leaving 3 bases between them. The CDR3 length is 11 residues. CDR1 and CDR2 (germline): SGHDT, YYEEEE. The CDR3 sequence: CASSLGHEQYF. CDR3 sequence (DNA): TGTGCCAGCAGCTTGGGGCACGAGCAGTACTTC.

The chain carries TRBV7-9 and TRBJ2-1; 7 bases align to TRBD2. The V gene end was trimmed by 1 base and the J gene end by 0 bases; junction bases not matched to a gene: 6. Germline CDR1 reads SEHNR; CDR2 reads FQNEAQ (reference sequence). This CDR3 is 17 amino acids long. The CDR3 sequence: CASSLGSGISSYNEQFF. In DNA form, the CDR3 reads TGTGCCAGCAGCTTAGGGAGCGGGATTAGCTCCTACAATGAGCAGTTCTTC.

The CDR3 region has the DNA TGTGCCAGCAGCGTAGGTCCTAGCGGGAGCTACGAGCAGTACTTC. Its protein is CASSVGPSGSYEQYF. J is TRBJ2-7 and V is TRBV9, with TRBD2 matching over 10 bases. Trimming at V came to 0 bases and at J to 3 bases, leaving 3 bases not matched to a gene. The CDR3 contains 15 residues. In germline, CDR1 is SGDLS, CDR2 YYNGEE. The whole variable domain, filled in from reference TRBV9 and TRBJ2-7, reads DSGVTQTPKHLITATGQRVTLRCSPRSGDLSVYWYQQSLDQGLQFLIQYYNGEERAKGNILERFSAQQFPDLHSELNLSSLELGDSALYFCASSVGPSGSYEQYFGPGTRLTVT.

This chain uses TRBV6-6 with TRBJ1-2, with D uncertain. CDR1 is MNHNY and CDR2 is SVGAGI in the germline V gene (reference sequence). V was trimmed by 6 bases and J by 3 bases, leaving 20 bases between them. This CDR3 is built from 16 residues. In nucleotides, the CDR3 is TGTGCCAGCAGGAACGATGACTGGGAGGCGTACTATGGCTACACCTTC. It translates to CASRNDDWEAYYGYTF.

The V call is TRBV11-2, the J call TRBJ1-2; 9 nucleotides agree with TRBD1. CDR1 is SGHAT and CDR2 is FQNNGV in the germline V gene. The trim removed 5 bases at V and 7 bases at J, leaving 5 bases unmatched. This CDR3 region has 13 residues. CDR3 in DNA: TGTGCCAGCAGCAAAGACAGGGGGTCTGGCTACACCTTC. Translating gives CASSKDRGSGYTF.

The V gene is TRBV29-1, the J gene TRBJ2-2, with 11 bases aligning to TRBD2. From germline, CDR1 is SQVTM and CDR2 ANQGSEA. V gave up 6 bases and J gave up 2 bases; unmatched junction bases: 5. The CDR3 is made up of 15 amino acids. The CDR3 nucleotides are TGCAGCGTAAAGACTAGCGGGACTAACACCGGGGAGCTGTTTTTT. This sequence encodes CSVKTSGTNTGELFF.

J is TRBJ1-1 and V is TRBV4-1, with 7 bases that match TRBD1. Trimming took 2 bases from V and 1 from J; bases not matched to a gene: 7. The CDR3 extends over 16 amino acids. Germline V gene sequence: CDR1 MGHRA, CDR2 YSYEKL. DNA for the CDR3: TGCGCCAGCAGCCAAAAAGGGGGACAGAGGAACACTGAAGCTTTCTTT. It encodes CASSQKGGQRNTEAFF.

The chain is built from TRBV28 and TRBJ1-2, with 10 bases lining up with TRBD1. The germline CDR1 and CDR2 sequences are MDHEN and SYDVKM. The CDR3 is 15 residues long. With V trimmed by 7 bases and J by 1 base, 6 bases remained unmatched. The CDR3 coding sequence is TGTGCCAGCAAGACAGGGGGCGCGAATAACTATGGCTACACCTTC. Its protein is CASKTGGANNYGYTF.

The CDR3 sequence: CASRDSITYNEQFF. As DNA, the CDR3 is TGTGCCAGCAGAGACAGTATAACCTACAATGAGCAGTTCTTC. V gene TRBV11-2 combines with J gene TRBJ2-1, with a weak D call TRBD1 (5 bases). With 6 bases removed from V and 2 bases from J, the gap between germline ends came to 11 bases. Germline loops: CDR1 SGHAT, CDR2 FQNNGV. This CDR3 comprises 14 residues.

CDR3 sequence: CASSLWSSSYNEQFF. The CDR3 nucleotides read TGCGCCAGCAGCTTATGGTCGAGCTCCTACAATGAGCAGTTCTTC. V usage is TRBV5-1 and J usage is TRBJ2-1; D is unresolved. Germline CDR1 is SGHRS and CDR2 is YFSETQ. CDR3 length: 15 residues. Trimming took 2 bases from V and 0 from J, leaving 9 bases between them.

This chain links TRBV7-3 with TRBJ1-1; the match to TRBD1 covers 9 bases. The CDR3 is 13 residues long. Per germline, CDR1 SGHTA and CDR2 FQGTGA. After removal of 5 bases from V and 4 bases from J, the junction contained 2 bases not matched to a gene. As DNA, the CDR3 is TGTGCCAGCAGCAGACAGGGGGGCACTGAAGCTTTCTTT. The encoded protein is CASSRQGGTEAFF.

The rearrangement joins TRBV6-2 or TRBV6-3 to TRBJ1-2; D is unresolved. The germline CDR1 and CDR2 sequences are MNHEY and SVGEGT. The CDR3 has 13 residues. Trimming removed 4 bases from V and 4 bases from J, with 10 bases in between. CDR3 nucleotide sequence: TGTGCCAGCAGTTCGGGGTCCCCCTATGGCTACACCTTC. Translated: CASSSGSPYGYTF.

The gene calls are TRBV4-1 and TRBJ1-4; D is possibly TRBD1 (6 bases). V was shortened by 4 bases and J by 6 bases, with 15 bases between the two germline ends. CDR3 size: 15 residues. Germline CDR1 is MGHRA and CDR2 is YSYEKL. CDR3 loop: CASSPGQFGDEKLFF. As DNA, the CDR3 is TGCGCCAGCAGCCCTGGACAGTTTGGGGATGAAAAACTGTTTTTT.

The chain uses TRBV25-1 and TRBJ1-1; no firm D call. Germline-derived CDR1 and CDR2 are MGHDK and SYGVNS. V dropped 3 bases and J dropped 3 bases, with 2 bases sitting between them. The CDR3 contains 11 residues. The CDR3: CASSDYTEAFF. CDR3 DNA: TGTGCCAGCAGTGACTACACTGAAGCTTTCTTT. The entire variable domain, with the rest obtained from reference TRBV25-1 and TRBJ1-1, is as follows: EADIYQTPRYLVIGTGKKITLECSQTMGHDKMYWYQQDPGMELHLIHYSYGVNSTEKGDLSSESTVSRIRTEHFPLTLESARPSHTSQYLCASSDYTEAFFGQGTRLTVV.

This clone was seen just once. The V and J genes are TRBV10-1 and TRBJ2-3, with D maybe TRBD1 (5 bases). This CDR3 is 16 amino acids long. The V gene's germline CDR1 is WNHNN and CDR2 SYGVQD (reference sequence). V lost 9 bases, J lost 2 bases, and 21 bases lay in between. The CDR3 DNA follows: TGCGCCAGACAGGCTCGCCTCCGTGGAATCACAGATACGCAGTATTTT. Amino acid sequence: CARQARLRGITDTQYF.

The DNA of the CDR3 is TGTGCCAGTAGCACCTGGGACAGGGGATCCTACGAGCAGTACTTC. Amino acid sequence: CASSTWDRGSYEQYF. The J gene is TRBJ2-7, the V gene TRBV19; 10 positions agree with TRBD1. V was clipped by 6 bases and J by 1 base; unmatched bases: 6. Germline assignment: CDR1 LNHDA and CDR2 SQIVND (reference sequence). The CDR3 is 15 residues long.

This chain uses TRBV27 with TRBJ1-6; TRBD1 aligns across 7 bases. CDR1 MNHEY and CDR2 SMNVEV come from the germline V gene (reference sequence). With 4 bases clipped from V and 5 bases from J, the junction kept 5 bases outside the gene matches. This CDR3 contains 15 residues. The CDR3 here is CASSSSGTDNSPLHF. The CDR3, as DNA: TGTGCCAGCAGTTCTTCCGGGACAGATAATTCACCCCTCCACTTT.